This T cell receptor (beta chain) appears in the sequencing data of a study of T cell clusters in autoimmune cytopenias. This clonotype is labeled medium-sized based on frequency. Multiplex touch-down PCR amplified TRB using TRB-A and TRB-B pools in one tube. TCRdb re-called the multiplex PCR reads; every CDR3 protein appears as one record, without DNA. The sample table includes about 3,900 distinct CDR3 sequences. Germline lookup yields CDR1 SGHAT and CDR2 FQDESV (reference sequence). This CDR3 region has 14 residues. Each sample's input was about 270 ng genomic DNA, about 38,000 genome equivalents. The chain recombines TRBV11-1 with TRBJ2-5; TCRdb proposes TRBD2, but this gene call is untestable without DNA. The sample comprised peripheral blood. This receptor was obtained from a human donor with an autoimmune cytopenia or autoimmune hepatitis (not recorded which). CDR3 loop: CAINPSGEEETQYF.